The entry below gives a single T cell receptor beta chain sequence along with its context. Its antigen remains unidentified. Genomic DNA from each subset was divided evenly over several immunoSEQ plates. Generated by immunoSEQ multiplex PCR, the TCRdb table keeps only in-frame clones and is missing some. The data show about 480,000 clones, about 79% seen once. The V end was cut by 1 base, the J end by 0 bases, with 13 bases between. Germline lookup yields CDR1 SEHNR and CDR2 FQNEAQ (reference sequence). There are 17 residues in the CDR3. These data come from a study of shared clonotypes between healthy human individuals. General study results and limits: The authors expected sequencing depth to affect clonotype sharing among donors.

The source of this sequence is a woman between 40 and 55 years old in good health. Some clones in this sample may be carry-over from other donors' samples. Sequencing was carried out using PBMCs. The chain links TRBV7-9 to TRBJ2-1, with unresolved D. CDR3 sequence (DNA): TGTGCCAGCAGCTTAGTCGTAACCCAAAGCTCCTACAATGAGCAGTTCTTC. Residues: CASSLVVTQSSYNEQFF.